What follows are 14 T cell receptor beta chains derived from one specimen sequenced in a study of T-cell reconstitution after alpha-beta-depleted transplantation in children (dated by TCRdb to the mid-2010s). The method behind the library was PCR. The sequencing machine was an Illumina HiSeq 2500. Molecular barcoding was employed in the preparation of TCR libraries, with unique molecular identifiers being used to normalize TCRbeta repertoire quantification. TCRdb reprocessing: public reads trimmed at Q25 with fastp, clones called with MiXCR, in-frame beta chains kept. Under each unique CDR3 protein, matching rows form one entry showing the most common genes and DNA. The sample contains approximately 500,000 distinct CDR3 sequences, approximately 10% of them found a single time. In total, the top ten clones hold 2% to 2.5% of the sample. The treatment or condition tag for this specimen amounts to: allogeneic hematopoietic cell transplantation with graft depleted of TCRalphabeta T cells and CD19 B cells.

This sample comprised PBMCs, obtained before TCRalphabeta/CD19-depleted stem cell transplant. These TCRs come from a child aged 2 to 15 with inherited bone marrow failure, due to receive a stem cell transplant.

This clonotype showed up many times. The chain employs TRBV5-6 and TRBJ1-2, with 9 bases aligning to TRBD1. The CDR3 loop spans 15 amino acids. Germline CDR1 is SGHDT and CDR2 is YYEEEE. Losses at the gene ends were 5 bases for V and 8 bases for J; bases not matched to a gene: 13. This chain's CDR3 is CASRQIQGAAAGYTF. For the CDR3, the DNA is TGTGCCAGCAGGCAGATACAGGGGGCGGCGGCGGGCTACACCTTC.

This clonotype was detected many times. The rearrangement joins TRBV12-3 or TRBV12-4 to TRBJ2-7; D not resolved. The CDR3 extends over 11 amino acids. V lost 6 bases to trimming and J lost 3 bases, with 6 bases between them. CDR3 protein: CASSLFYEQYF. The CDR3 DNA follows: TGTGCCAGCAGCTTATTCTACGAGCAGTACTTC.

This clonotype was counted many times. V gene TRBV7-2 combines with J gene TRBJ1-2; the match to TRBD1 covers 8 bases. Per the germline V gene, CDR1 is SGHTA and CDR2 is FQGNSA. The V and J ends lost 1 base and 6 bases, in that order; junction bases with no gene match: 7. The CDR3 covers 15 residues. The CDR3 DNA reads TGTGCCAGCAGCTTAGGACGAACAGGGGGGGATGGCTACACCTTC. It is translated as CASSLGRTGGDGYTF.

This clonotype showed up many times. J is TRBJ2-2 and V is TRBV5-1; 8 bases are a match to TRBD2. From germline, CDR1 is SGHRS and CDR2 YFSETQ. Trimming at V came to 3 bases and at J to 0 bases, leaving 1 base not matched to a gene. CDR3 length: 15 residues. Written as DNA, the CDR3 is TGCGCCAGCAGCTCTAGCGGGTCGAACACCGGGGAGCTGTTTTTT. Translation gives CASSSSGSNTGELFF.

This clonotype showed up many times. V and J are TRBV4-1 and TRBJ2-4; the D gene is possibly TRBD1 (5 bases). The CDR3 has 15 amino acids. Germline V gives CDR1 MGHRA, CDR2 YSYEKL. Trimming cost V 1 base and J 1 base, with 8 bases left between them. The chain's CDR3 is CASSQGGAAKNIQYF. As DNA, the CDR3 is TGCGCCAGCAGCCAAGGGGGCGCGGCCAAAAACATTCAGTACTTC.

This clonotype was seen many times. V is TRBV10-2 and J is TRBJ2-1; 13 nucleotides line up with TRBD2. Per germline, CDR1 WSHSY and CDR2 SAAADI. J gave up 2 bases and V 10 bases, and 8 bases lay outside the gene matches. This CDR3 spans 16 amino acids. The CDR3 DNA reads TGCGCCACAGAGCGACTAGCGGGAGGCACCTACAATGAGCAGTTCTTC. Translation: CATERLAGGTYNEQFF.

Of note for this clonotype: It may be a read error: a sequence one base away is much more abundant. This chain connects TRBV28 to TRBJ2-1; D is uncertain. Germline V gene lookup returns CDR1 MDHEN and CDR2 SYDVKM. There are 16 residues in the CDR3. The CDR3 protein is CASSLGSASSYNEHFF. Written as DNA, the CDR3 is TGTGCCAGCAGTTTGGGGTCTGCGAGCTCCTACAATGAGCATTTCTTC.

This clonotype was counted at least ten times. The V call is TRBV29-1, the J call TRBJ2-3, with unresolved D. CDR3 size: 14 residues. In germline, CDR1 is SQVTM, CDR2 ANQGSEA. V lost 1 base to trimming and J lost 3 bases, with 11 bases between them. CDR3 loop: CSVEAGDGTDTQYF. The CDR3 DNA reads TGCAGCGTTGAAGCAGGAGATGGGACAGATACGCAGTATTTT.

This clonotype has at least ten counts. The V call is TRBV7-2, the J call TRBJ2-3; D possibly matches TRBD1 or TRBD2 (5 bases each). V lost 6 bases and J 1 base, leaving 8 bases between the germline ends. The CDR3 runs to 13 residues. Germline CDR1 SGHTA, CDR2 FQGNSA. Here the CDR3 DNA reads TGTGCCAGCAGATGGGGACGCACAGATACGCAGTATTTT. This encodes CASRWGRTDTQYF.

To note about this clonotype: Just one base apart from a much larger clone, this may be a read error. The chain joins TRBV12-3 or TRBV12-4 to TRBJ1-1; tentative D call: TRBD1 (6 bases). The CDR3 is 14 residues long. Trimming took off 6 bases at V and 1 base at J, with 12 bases between the two ends. CDR3 in DNA: TGTGCCAGCAGCACCCAGGACAGGAACACTGAAGCTTTCTTT. Translating it yields CASSTQDRNTEAFF.

This clonotype was seen at least ten times. This chain joins TRBV30 and TRBJ2-7, with TRBD2 matching over 12 bases. This CDR3 is 17 amino acids long. CDR1 is GTSNPN, CDR2 SVGIG, per germline (reference sequence). The ends lost 1 base at V and 0 bases at J; junction bases unmatched: 7. The CDR3 is CAWSDRTSGAFSYEQYF. DNA of the CDR3: TGTGCCTGGAGTGACCGGACTAGCGGGGCGTTCTCCTACGAGCAGTACTTC.

This chain connects TRBV30 to TRBJ2-5, with D perhaps being TRBD1 or TRBD2 (5 bases each). CDR1 and CDR2 (germline): GTSNPN, SVGIG (reference sequence). The CDR3 extends over 13 amino acids. Between the trimmed V and J ends, which lost 4 bases and 1 base, there was a span of 10 bases. CDR3 DNA sequence: TGTGCCTGGACGGGGCACATCCAAGAGACCCAGTACTTC. Its translation: CAWTGHIQETQYF.

CDR3 loop: CASSLRGSLSYEQYF. The DNA for the CDR3 is TGTGCCAGCAGTTTAAGGGGGAGCCTTTCCTACGAGCAGTACTTC. The V and J genes are TRBV28 and TRBJ2-7; perhaps TRBD1 as D (6 bases). V gave up 2 bases and J gave up 1 base, with 12 bases separating them. Germline lookup yields CDR1 MDHEN and CDR2 SYDVKM. The CDR3 runs 15 residues.

This clonotype was observed at least ten times. The chain joins TRBV20-1 to TRBJ1-3; D remains unclear. CDR3 length equals 11 residues. CDR1 and CDR2 (germline): DFQATT, SNEGSKA (reference sequence). Trimming stripped 5 bases from V and 4 bases from J, with 6 bases between. CDR3 nucleotide sequence: TGCAGTGCTTCTCACGGAAACACCATATATTTT. This sequence encodes CSASHGNTIYF.